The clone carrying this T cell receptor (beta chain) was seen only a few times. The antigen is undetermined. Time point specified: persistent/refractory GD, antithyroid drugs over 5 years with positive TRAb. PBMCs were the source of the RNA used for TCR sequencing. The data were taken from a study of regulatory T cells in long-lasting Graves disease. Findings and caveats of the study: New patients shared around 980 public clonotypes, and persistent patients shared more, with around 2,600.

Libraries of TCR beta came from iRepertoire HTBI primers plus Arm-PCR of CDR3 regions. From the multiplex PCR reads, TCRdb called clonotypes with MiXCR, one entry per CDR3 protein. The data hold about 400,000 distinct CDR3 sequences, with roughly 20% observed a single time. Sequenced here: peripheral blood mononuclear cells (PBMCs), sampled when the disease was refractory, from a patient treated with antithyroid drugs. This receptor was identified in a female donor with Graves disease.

The chain's CDR3 is CATSRDRQGAYEQYF. The CDR3 bases are TGTGCCACCAGCAGAGATCGACAGGGAGCCTACGAGCAGTACTTC. The rearrangement uses TRBV15 and TRBJ2-7, with 7 bases that match TRBD1. The trim removed 0 bases at V and 2 bases at J, leaving 4 bases unmatched. CDR1 and CDR2 (germline): LNHNV, YYDKDF (reference sequence). The CDR3 spans 15 residues.